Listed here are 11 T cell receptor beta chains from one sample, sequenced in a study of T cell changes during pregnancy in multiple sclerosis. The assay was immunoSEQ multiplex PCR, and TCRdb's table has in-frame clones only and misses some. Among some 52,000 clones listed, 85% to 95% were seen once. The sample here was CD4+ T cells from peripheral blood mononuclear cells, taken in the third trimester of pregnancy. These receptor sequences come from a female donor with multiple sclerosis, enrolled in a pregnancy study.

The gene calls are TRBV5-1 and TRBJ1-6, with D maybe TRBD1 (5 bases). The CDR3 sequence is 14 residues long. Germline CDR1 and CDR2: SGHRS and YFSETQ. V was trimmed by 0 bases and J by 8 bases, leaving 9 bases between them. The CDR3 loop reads CASSLGAGYSPLHF. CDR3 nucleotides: TGCGCCAGCAGCTTGGGCGCAGGGTATTCACCCCTCCACTTT.

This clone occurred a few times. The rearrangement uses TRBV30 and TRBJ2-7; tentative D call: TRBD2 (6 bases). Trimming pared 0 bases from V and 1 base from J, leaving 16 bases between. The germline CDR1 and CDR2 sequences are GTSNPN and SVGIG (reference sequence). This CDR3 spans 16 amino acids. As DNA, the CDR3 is TGTGCCTGGAGTGTACTAGCAGGGAGGCTTTCCTACGAGCAGTACTTC. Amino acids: CAWSVLAGRLSYEQYF.

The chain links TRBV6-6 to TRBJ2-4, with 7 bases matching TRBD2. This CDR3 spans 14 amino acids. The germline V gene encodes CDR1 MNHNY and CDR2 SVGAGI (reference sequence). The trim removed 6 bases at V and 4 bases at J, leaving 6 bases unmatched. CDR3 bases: TGTGCCAGCAGCACCTCGGGGGGAAAAAACATTCAGTACTTC. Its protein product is CASSTSGGKNIQYF.

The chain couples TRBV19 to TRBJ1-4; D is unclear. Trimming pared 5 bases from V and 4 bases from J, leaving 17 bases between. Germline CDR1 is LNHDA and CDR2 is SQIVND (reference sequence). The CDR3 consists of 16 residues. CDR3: CASSRPGGPVNEKLFF. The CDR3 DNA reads TGTGCCAGTAGTCGCCCGGGCGGGCCCGTTAATGAAAAACTGTTTTTT.

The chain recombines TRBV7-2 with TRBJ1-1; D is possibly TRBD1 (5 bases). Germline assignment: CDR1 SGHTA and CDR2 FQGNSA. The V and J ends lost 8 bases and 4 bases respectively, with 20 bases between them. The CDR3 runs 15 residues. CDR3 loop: CASSYWGGKGTEAFF. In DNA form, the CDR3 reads TGTGCCAGCTCCTACTGGGGCGGGAAAGGCACTGAAGCTTTCTTT.

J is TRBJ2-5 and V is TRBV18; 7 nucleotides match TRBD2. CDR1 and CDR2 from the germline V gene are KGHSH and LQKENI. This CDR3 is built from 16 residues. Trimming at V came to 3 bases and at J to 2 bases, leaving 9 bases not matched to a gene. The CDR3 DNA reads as TGTGCCAGCTCACCTACACTGCAAGCGGGGCAAGAGACCCAGTACTTC. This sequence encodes CASSPTLQAGQETQYF.

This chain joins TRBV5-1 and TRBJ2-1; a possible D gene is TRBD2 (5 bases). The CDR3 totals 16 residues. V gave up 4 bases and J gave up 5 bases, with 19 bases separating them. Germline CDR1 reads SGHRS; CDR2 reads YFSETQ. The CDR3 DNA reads TGCGCCAGCAGCCCGGAGGCCGGCGTGGCCCACAATGAGCAGTTCTTC. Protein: CASSPEAGVAHNEQFF.

The CDR3 loop reads CASSPPRQGGGELFF. Written as DNA, the CDR3 is TGTGCCAGCAGCCCGCCCCGACAGGGAGGCGGGGAGCTGTTTTTT. The rearrangement joins TRBV7-9 to TRBJ2-2; TRBD1 is a possible D gene (7 bases). The CDR3 is made up of 15 amino acids. Germline CDR1 SEHNR, CDR2 FQNEAQ (reference sequence). Trimming took 5 bases from V and 7 from J, leaving 17 bases between them.

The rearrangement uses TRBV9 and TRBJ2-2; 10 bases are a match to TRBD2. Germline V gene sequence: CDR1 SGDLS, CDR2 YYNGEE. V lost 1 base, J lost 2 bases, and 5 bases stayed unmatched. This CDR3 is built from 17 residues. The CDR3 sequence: CASSVRSGGANTGELFF. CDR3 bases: TGTGCCAGCAGCGTACGAAGCGGGGGGGCTAACACCGGGGAGCTGTTTTTT. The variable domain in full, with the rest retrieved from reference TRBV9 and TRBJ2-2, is DSGVTQTPKHLITATGQRVTLRCSPRSGDLSVYWYQQSLDQGLQFLIQYYNGEERAKGNILERFSAQQFPDLHSELNLSSLELGDSALYFCASSVRSGGANTGELFFGEGSRLTVL.

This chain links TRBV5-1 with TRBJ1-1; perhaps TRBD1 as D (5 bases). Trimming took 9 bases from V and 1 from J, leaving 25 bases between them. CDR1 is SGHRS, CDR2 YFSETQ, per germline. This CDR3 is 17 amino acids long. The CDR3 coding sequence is TGCGCCACCGCTCGGGACTACAGGACCCAGGAGAACACTGAAGCTTTCTTT. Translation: CATARDYRTQENTEAFF.

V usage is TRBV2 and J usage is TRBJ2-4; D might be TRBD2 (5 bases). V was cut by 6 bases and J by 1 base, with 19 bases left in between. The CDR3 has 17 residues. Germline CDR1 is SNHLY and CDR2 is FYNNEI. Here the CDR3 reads CASRLELVALAKNIQYF. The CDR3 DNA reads TGTGCCAGCAGACTTGAACTGGTAGCGCTCGCCAAAAACATTCAGTACTTC. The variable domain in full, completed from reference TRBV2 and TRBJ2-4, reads EPEVTQTPSHQVTQMGQEVILRCVPISNHLYFYWYRQILGQKVEFLVSFYNNEISEKSEIFDDQFSVERPDGSNFTLKIRSTKLEDSAMYFCASRLELVALAKNIQYFGAGTRLSVL.